This T cell receptor beta chain was captured by sequencing in a study of neurological immune-mediated disorders. Described time point: technical triplicate 3. Where libraries were unsorted, they were derived from 2 million PBMCs stored at -80 degrees C. This clonotype was observed many times. Antigen: not known. 5'RACE employing 10-nucleotide random UMIs yielded the cDNA. From the 5' RACE reads, TCRdb called clonotypes with MiXCR, one entry per CDR3 protein. This sample carries nearly 45,000 distinct CDR3 sequences, roughly a fifth of them seen once, and the ten largest clones take 3.5% to 5%. Study-level findings and limits: None of the CDR3 amino acid sequences of expanded clones were shared across subjects, and this suggested private repertoires in all groups.

V was pared by 3 bases and J by 5 bases, with 13 bases of the junction left unmatched. CDR1 DFQATT and CDR2 SNEGSKA come from the germline V gene (reference sequence). This CDR3 is built from 15 residues. The V gene is TRBV20-1, the J gene TRBJ2-7, with 7 bases fitting TRBD1. This sequence was found in a man aged 55 to 70 with HTLV-1-associated myelopathy (HAM/TSP). The sequencing sample was made of PBMCs. The CDR3 loop is CSARQDGDRVHEQYF. The CDR3, as DNA: TGCAGTGCTAGGCAGGATGGCGACAGGGTCCACGAGCAGTACTTC.